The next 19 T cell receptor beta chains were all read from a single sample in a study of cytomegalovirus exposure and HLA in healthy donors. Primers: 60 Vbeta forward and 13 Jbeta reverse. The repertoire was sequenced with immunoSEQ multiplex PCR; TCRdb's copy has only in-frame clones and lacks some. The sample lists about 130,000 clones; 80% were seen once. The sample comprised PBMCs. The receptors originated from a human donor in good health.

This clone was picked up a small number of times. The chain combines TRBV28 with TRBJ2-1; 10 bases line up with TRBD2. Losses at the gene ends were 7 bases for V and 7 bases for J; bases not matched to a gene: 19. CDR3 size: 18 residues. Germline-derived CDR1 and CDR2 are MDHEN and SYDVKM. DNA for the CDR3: TGTGCCAGCATAGAGTATGTAGCGGGGGGACCGTGGCGGAATGAGCAGTTCTTC. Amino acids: CASIEYVAGGPWRNEQFF.

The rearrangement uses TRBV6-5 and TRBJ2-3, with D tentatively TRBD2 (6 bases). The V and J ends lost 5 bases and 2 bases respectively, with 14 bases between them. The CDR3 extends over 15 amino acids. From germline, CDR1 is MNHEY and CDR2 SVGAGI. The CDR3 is CASSKRTGVTDTQYF. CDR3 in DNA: TGTGCCAGCAGTAAAAGGACGGGGGTCACAGATACGCAGTATTTT.

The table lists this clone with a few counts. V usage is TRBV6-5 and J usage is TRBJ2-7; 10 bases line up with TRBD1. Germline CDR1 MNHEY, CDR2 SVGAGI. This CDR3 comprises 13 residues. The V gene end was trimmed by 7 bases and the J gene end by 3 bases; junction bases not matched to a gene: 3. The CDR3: CASNRDRGYEQYF. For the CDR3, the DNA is TGTGCCAGCAACCGGGACAGGGGCTACGAGCAGTACTTC.

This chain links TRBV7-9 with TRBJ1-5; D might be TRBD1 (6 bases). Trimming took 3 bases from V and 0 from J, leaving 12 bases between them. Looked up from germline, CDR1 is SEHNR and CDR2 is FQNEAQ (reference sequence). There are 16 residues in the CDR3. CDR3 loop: CASSFPGVYSNQPQHF. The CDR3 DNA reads TGTGCCAGCAGCTTCCCAGGGGTTTATAGCAATCAGCCCCAGCATTTT.

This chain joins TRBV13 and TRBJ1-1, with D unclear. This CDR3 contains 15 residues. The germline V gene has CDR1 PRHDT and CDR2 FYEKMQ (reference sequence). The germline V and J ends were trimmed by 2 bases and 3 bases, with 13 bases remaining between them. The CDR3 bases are TGTGCCAGCAGCTTAAGAAACTCGAGATACACTGAAGCTTTCTTT. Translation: CASSLRNSRYTEAFF.

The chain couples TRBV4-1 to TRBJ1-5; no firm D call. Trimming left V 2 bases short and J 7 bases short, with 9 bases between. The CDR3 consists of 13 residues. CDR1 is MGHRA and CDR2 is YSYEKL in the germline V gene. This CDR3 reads CASSQFREQPQHF. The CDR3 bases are TGCGCCAGCAGCCAATTTAGAGAGCAGCCCCAGCATTTT.

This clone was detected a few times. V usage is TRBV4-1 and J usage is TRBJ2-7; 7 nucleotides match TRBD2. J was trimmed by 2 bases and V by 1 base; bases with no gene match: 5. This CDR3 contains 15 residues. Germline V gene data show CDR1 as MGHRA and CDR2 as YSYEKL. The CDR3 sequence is CASSQVLGGTYEQYF. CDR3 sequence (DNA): TGCGCCAGCAGCCAAGTTCTGGGGGGGACCTACGAGCAGTACTTC.

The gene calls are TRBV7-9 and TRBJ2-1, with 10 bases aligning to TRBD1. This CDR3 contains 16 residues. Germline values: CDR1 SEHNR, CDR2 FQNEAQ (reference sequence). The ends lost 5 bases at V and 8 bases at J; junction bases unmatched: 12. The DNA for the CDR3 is TGTGCCAGCAGCGGATCGGGACAGGGGAAGGGCTATGAGCAGTTCTTC. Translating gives CASSGSGQGKGYEQFF.

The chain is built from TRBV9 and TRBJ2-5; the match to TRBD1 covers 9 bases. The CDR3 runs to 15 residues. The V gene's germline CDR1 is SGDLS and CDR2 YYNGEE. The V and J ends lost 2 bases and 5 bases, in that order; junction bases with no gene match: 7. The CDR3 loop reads CASSVGTGKGETQYF. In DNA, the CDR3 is TGTGCCAGCAGCGTCGGGACAGGGAAAGGTGAGACCCAGTACTTC.

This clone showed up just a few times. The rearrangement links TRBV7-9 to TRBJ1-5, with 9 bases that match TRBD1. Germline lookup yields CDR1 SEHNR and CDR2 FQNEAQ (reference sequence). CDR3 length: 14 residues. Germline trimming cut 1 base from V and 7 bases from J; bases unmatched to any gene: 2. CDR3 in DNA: TGTGCCAGCAGCTTAGGGGGACAGGGCCAGCCCCAGCATTTT. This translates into CASSLGGQGQPQHF.

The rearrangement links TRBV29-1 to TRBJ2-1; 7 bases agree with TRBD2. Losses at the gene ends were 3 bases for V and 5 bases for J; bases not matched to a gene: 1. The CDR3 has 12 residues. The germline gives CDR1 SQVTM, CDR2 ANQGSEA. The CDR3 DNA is TGCAGCGTTGATCGGGGGGACAATGAGCAGTTCTTC. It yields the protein CSVDRGDNEQFF.

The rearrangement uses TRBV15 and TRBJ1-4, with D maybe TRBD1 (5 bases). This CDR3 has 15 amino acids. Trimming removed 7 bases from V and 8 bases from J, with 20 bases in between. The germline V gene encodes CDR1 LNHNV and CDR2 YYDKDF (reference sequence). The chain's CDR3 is CATNLSHRMKEKLFF. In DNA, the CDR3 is TGTGCCACCAACCTTTCTCACAGGATGAAGGAAAAACTGTTTTTT.

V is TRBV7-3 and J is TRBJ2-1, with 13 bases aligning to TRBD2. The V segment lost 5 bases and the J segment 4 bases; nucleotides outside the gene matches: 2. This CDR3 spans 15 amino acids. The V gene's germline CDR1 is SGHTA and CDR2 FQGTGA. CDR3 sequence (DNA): TGTGCCAGCAGCCGACTAGCGGGGGGATACAATGAGCAGTTCTTC. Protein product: CASSRLAGGYNEQFF. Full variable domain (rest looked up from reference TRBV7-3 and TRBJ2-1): GAGVSQTPSNKVTEKGKYVELRCDPISGHTALYWYRQSLGQGPEFLIYFQGTGAADDSGLPNDRFFAVRPEGSVSTLKIQRTERGDSAVYLCASSRLAGGYNEQFFGPGTRLTVL.

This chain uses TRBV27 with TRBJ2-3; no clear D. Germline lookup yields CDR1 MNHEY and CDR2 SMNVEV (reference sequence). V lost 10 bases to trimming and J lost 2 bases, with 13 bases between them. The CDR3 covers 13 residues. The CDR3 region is CATASWATDTQYF. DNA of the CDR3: TGTGCCACCGCCTCCTGGGCCACAGATACGCAGTATTTT.

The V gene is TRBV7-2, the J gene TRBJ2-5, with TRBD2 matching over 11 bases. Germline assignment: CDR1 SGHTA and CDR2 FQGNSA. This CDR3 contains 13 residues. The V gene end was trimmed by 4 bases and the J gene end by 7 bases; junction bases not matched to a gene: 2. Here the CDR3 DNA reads TGTGCCAGCAGCTGGCTAGCGGGAGGGACCCAGTACTTC. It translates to CASSWLAGGTQYF.

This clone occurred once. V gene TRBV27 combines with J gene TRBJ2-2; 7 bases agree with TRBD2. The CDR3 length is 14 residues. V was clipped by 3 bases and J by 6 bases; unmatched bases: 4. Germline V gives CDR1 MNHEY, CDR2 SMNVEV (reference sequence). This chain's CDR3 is CASSLGGVPGELFF. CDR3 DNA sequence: TGTGCCAGCAGTTTGGGAGGGGTCCCCGGGGAGCTGTTTTTT.

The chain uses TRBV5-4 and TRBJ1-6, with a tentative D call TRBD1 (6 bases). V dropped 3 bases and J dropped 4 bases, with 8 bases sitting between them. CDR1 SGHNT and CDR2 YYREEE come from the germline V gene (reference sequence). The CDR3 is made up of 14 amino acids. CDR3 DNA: TGTGCCAGCAGCTACAGGGCTTATAATTCACCCCTCCACTTT. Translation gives CASSYRAYNSPLHF.

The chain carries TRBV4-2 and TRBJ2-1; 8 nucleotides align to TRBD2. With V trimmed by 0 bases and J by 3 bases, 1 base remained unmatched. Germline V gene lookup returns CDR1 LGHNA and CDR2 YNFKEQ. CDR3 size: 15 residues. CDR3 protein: CASSQERGGYNEQFF. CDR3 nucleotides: TGTGCCAGCAGCCAAGAACGGGGGGGCTACAATGAGCAGTTCTTC.

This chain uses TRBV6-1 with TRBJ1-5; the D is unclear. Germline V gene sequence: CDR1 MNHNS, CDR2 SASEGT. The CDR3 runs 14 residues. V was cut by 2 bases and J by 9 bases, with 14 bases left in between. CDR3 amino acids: CASSETSGVGPQHF. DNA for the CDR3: TGTGCCAGCAGTGAAACGAGCGGGGTGGGGCCCCAGCATTTT.